The 20 T cell receptor beta chains presented below share a single source sample, sequenced in a study of cytomegalovirus exposure and HLA in healthy donors. This PCR relied on a set of 60 Vbeta primers and 13 Jbeta primers. Some clones are missing from TCRdb's copy, which holds only in-frame ones; the method was immunoSEQ multiplex PCR. Of around 100,000 clones in the sample, roughly four fifths were seen once. The sequenced sample was PBMCs. The receptors shown here come from a woman aged 55-70 years in good health and CMV-seropositive.

The chain joins TRBV28 to TRBJ1-1; TRBD1 might be the D (5 bases). Per the germline V gene, CDR1 is MDHEN and CDR2 is SYDVKM. The V end was cut by 8 bases, the J end by 9 bases, with 16 bases between. This CDR3 is built from 12 residues. CDR3 coding DNA: TGTGCCAGCGTAAGAGACAGTCTGAAAGCTTTCTTT. Translated: CASVRDSLKAFF.

This clone was observed a single time. The rearrangement joins TRBV27 to TRBJ2-2; D is possibly TRBD1 (6 bases). V was trimmed by 1 base and J by 1 base, leaving 10 bases between them. This CDR3 spans 16 amino acids. Per germline, CDR1 MNHEY and CDR2 SMNVEV (reference sequence). The CDR3 region has the DNA TGTGCCAGCAGTTTATTGGGACACCAGAACACCGGGGAGCTGTTTTTT. Amino acids: CASSLLGHQNTGELFF.

This chain links TRBV6-1 with TRBJ1-5, with TRBD1 matching over 7 bases. Germline CDR1 and CDR2: MNHNS and SASEGT. This CDR3 has 15 amino acids. The J segment lost 7 bases and the V segment lost 6 bases, leaving 12 bases of the junction unmatched. As DNA, the CDR3 is TGTGCCAGCAGCCCCGGACAGGTGGTAAGGCAGCCCCAGCATTTT. This encodes CASSPGQVVRQPQHF.

The J gene is TRBJ2-5, the V gene TRBV29-1, with 11 bases identical to TRBD2. CDR1 is SQVTM, CDR2 ANQGSEA, per germline. CDR3 length equals 17 residues. The junction had 13 bases not matched to a gene; V was cut back by 2 bases and J by 5 bases. CDR3 DNA sequence: TGCAGCGTTGAAATAGTGACTAGCGGGACGGTCGGGGAGACCCAGTACTTC. It codes for CSVEIVTSGTVGETQYF.

With regard to this clone: The junction does not match germline at one end; this may be a read error. V usage is TRBV7-9 and J usage is TRBJ1-3, with 7 bases lining up with TRBD1. This CDR3 is 17 amino acids long. CDR1 is SEHNR, CDR2 FQNEAQ, per germline (reference sequence). Here the CDR3 reads CASSLADRAITGNTIYF. The CDR3 coding sequence is TGTGCCAGCAGCCTAGCCGACAGGGCAATAACTGGAAACACCATATATTTT.

V is TRBV10-1 and J is TRBJ2-1; 12 bases map to TRBD2. Germline-derived CDR1 and CDR2 are WNHNN and SYGVQD (reference sequence). V lost 0 bases to trimming and J lost 7 bases; unmatched junction nucleotides: 7. The CDR3 spans 17 residues. The DNA of the CDR3 is TGCGCCAGCAGTGAGTCGATTGCGACTAGCGGGAGTAATGAGCAGTTCTTC. Translating it yields CASSESIATSGSNEQFF.

V is TRBV14 and J is TRBJ2-2; tentative D call: TRBD2 (6 bases). With 1 base removed from V and 4 bases from J, the gap between germline ends came to 13 bases. The germline V gene encodes CDR1 SGHDN and CDR2 FVKESK. The CDR3 has 16 residues. The CDR3, as DNA: TGTGCCAGCAGCCAAGTAGGGACTGCGTTCACCGGGGAGCTGTTTTTT. It codes for CASSQVGTAFTGELFF.

The chain combines TRBV19 with TRBJ2-7; TRBD1 is a possible D gene (5 bases). The CDR3 is made up of 13 amino acids. Trimming left V 10 bases short and J 7 bases short, with 20 bases between. Germline CDR1 reads LNHDA; CDR2 reads SQIVND (reference sequence). This CDR3 is CATRMGLSKEQYF. CDR3 nucleotides: TGTGCCACCCGAATGGGGCTGTCGAAAGAGCAGTACTTC.

This clone was detected a few times. The chain is built from TRBV29-1 and TRBJ2-1, with D possibly being TRBD2 (5 bases). Trimming left V 0 bases short and J 4 bases short, with 13 bases between. The length of the CDR3 is 15 residues. Per the germline V gene, CDR1 is SQVTM and CDR2 is ANQGSEA. In DNA, the CDR3 is TGCAGCGTTGAAGAAGGCGGGCAACCTTACAATGAGCAGTTCTTC. Translated: CSVEEGGQPYNEQFF.

This clone was detected a few times. CDR3 sequence reads: CASSEKDRPYEQYF. CDR3 DNA sequence: TGCGCCAGCAGTGAGAAAGACAGACCCTACGAGCAGTACTTC. The rearrangement links TRBV10-2 to TRBJ2-7; TRBD1 might be the D (5 bases). Germline V gene data show CDR1 as WSHSY and CDR2 as SAAADI. The CDR3 totals 14 residues. V was cut by 2 bases and J by 2 bases, with 10 bases left in between.

The chain combines TRBV11-3 with TRBJ2-3; maybe TRBD2 (6 bases). The CDR3 is 15 residues long. Between the trimmed V and J ends, which lost 3 bases and 0 bases, there was a span of 10 bases. The V gene's germline CDR1 is SGHNT and CDR2 YENEEA. This chain's CDR3 is CASSFQSGSTDTQYF. In DNA form, the CDR3 reads TGTGCCAGCAGCTTTCAGAGCGGGAGCACAGATACGCAGTATTTT.

This clone was found once. This chain links TRBV6-5 with TRBJ2-7; no clear D gene. Germline V gene lookup returns CDR1 MNHEY and CDR2 SVGAGI. Trimming removed 0 bases from V and 0 bases from J, with 9 bases in between. The CDR3 is made up of 15 amino acids. CDR3 loop: CASSYSAGSSYEQYF. CDR3 nucleotide sequence: TGTGCCAGCAGTTACTCGGCAGGTAGCTCCTACGAGCAGTACTTC.

V gene TRBV28 combines with J gene TRBJ2-5, with unresolved D. TRBJ2-7 explains the end of the DNA better; the J call may be wrong. The CDR3 extends over 12 amino acids. Germline values: CDR1 MDHEN, CDR2 SYDVKM. CDR3 amino acids: CASSLNLYEQYF. As DNA, the CDR3 is TGTGCCAGCAGTTTAAACCTCTACGAGCAGTACTTC.

This clone appeared a single time. The chain links TRBV10-2 to TRBJ2-1; 14 bases line up with TRBD2. Germline V gene lookup returns CDR1 WSHSY and CDR2 SAAADI. CDR3 length: 18 amino acids. V lost 6 bases, J lost 1 base, and 8 bases stayed unmatched. CDR3 in amino acids: CASRQRTSGRTSYNEQFF. The CDR3 nucleotides read TGCGCCAGCAGACAACGGACTAGCGGGAGGACGTCCTACAATGAGCAGTTCTTC.

The chain joins TRBV7-6 to TRBJ1-3; 10 bases agree with TRBD1. The V and J ends lost 5 bases and 4 bases, in that order; junction bases with no gene match: 2. This CDR3 has 14 residues. The germline gives CDR1 SGHVS, CDR2 FNYEAQ. CDR3 sequence reads: CASSPTGGGNTIYF. CDR3 nucleotides: TGTGCCAGCAGCCCGACAGGGGGCGGAAACACCATATATTTT.

This chain links TRBV5-4 with TRBJ2-1; 10 positions agree with TRBD2. V was pared by 4 bases and J by 11 bases, with 15 bases of the junction left unmatched. This CDR3 contains 16 residues. Germline CDR1 SGHNT, CDR2 YYREEE (reference sequence). DNA of the CDR3: TGTGCCAGCAGCCCGGTGTTAACTAGCGGGGATAGTAAGCAGTTCTTC. It is translated as CASSPVLTSGDSKQFF.

This chain connects TRBV7-6 to TRBJ2-6; the match to TRBD1 covers 7 bases. Per the germline V gene, CDR1 is SGHVS and CDR2 is FNYEAQ. The CDR3 is made up of 17 amino acids. The junction had 7 bases not matched to a gene; V was cut back by 5 bases and J by 0 bases. CDR3 nucleotide sequence: TGTGCCAGCAGCCTCGGACAGGTACTCTCTGGGGCCAACGTCCTGACTTTC. Translation: CASSLGQVLSGANVLTF. The full variable domain, with the rest looked up from reference TRBV7-6 and TRBJ2-6, is GAGVSQSPRYKVTKRGQDVALRCDPISGHVSLYWYRQALGQGPEFLTYFNYEAQQDKSGLPNDRFSAERPEGSISTLTIQRTEQRDSAMYRCASSLGQVLSGANVLTFGAGSRLTVL.

This sequence joins TRBV19 and TRBJ2-1; 10 nucleotides agree with TRBD1. CDR1 is LNHDA and CDR2 is SQIVND in the germline V gene (reference sequence). The CDR3 length is 16 residues. With 5 bases clipped from V and 3 bases from J, the junction kept 7 bases outside the gene matches. The CDR3 loop reads CASSPRDRGIYNEQFF. CDR3 sequence (DNA): TGTGCCAGTAGTCCCCGGGACAGGGGTATCTACAATGAGCAGTTCTTC.

This sequence joins TRBV7-2 and TRBJ2-7; the D gene is possibly TRBD2 (6 bases). The V gene's germline CDR1 is SGHTA and CDR2 FQGNSA. The ends were cut back, 5 bases at V and 4 bases at J, with 18 bases in the middle. There are 15 residues in the CDR3. The chain's CDR3 is CASSKQGGITYEQYF. As DNA, the CDR3 is TGTGCCAGCAGCAAACAAGGCGGGATCACTTACGAGCAGTACTTC.

The V call is TRBV5-6, the J call TRBJ1-3; 9 bases are shared with TRBD1. The germline CDR1 and CDR2 sequences are SGHDT and YYEEEE. With V trimmed by 0 bases and J by 1 base, 5 bases remained unmatched. CDR3 size: 17 residues. The CDR3 sequence is CASSLGVDRGSGNTIYF. In DNA, the CDR3 is TGTGCCAGCAGCTTGGGGGTAGACAGGGGGTCTGGAAACACCATATATTTT.